A selection of T cell receptor beta chains follows, all from one sample in a study of CD8+CD57+ T cells in acquired aplastic anemia. Each CDR3 protein gets one entry after TCRdb re-called the reads with MiXCR. The data show around 200,000 distinct CDR3 sequences, less than 60% seen once. Source material: sorted CD4+, CD8+, or CD8+CD57+ T cells (not recorded which) from PBMCs. The receptors come from a human donor with aplastic anemia. Both conserved end residues are part of each CDR3.

TRBV15	TRBJ2-3	CATSSRWETSTDTQYF
TRBV11-2	TRBJ1-1	CASSSGEGLNTEAFF
TRBV25-1	TRBJ2-5	CASSALLTGLAGGPHQETQYF
TRBV29-1	TRBJ2-3	CSTTGLAGGPADTQYF
TRBV28	TRBJ2-3	CASIVLGGRGTDTQYF
TRBV25-1	TRBJ2-1	CASSELAGANYNEQFF
TRBV20-1	TRBJ1-1	CSAPRAEAFF
TRBV10-3	TRBJ1-2	CAISGTRDYGYTF
TRBV2	TRBJ2-2	CASSVRGGGGELFF
TRBV20-1	TRBJ2-5	CSATLAGVEETQYF
TRBV15	TRBJ1-5	CATSRAGGNQPQHF
TRBV2	TRBJ1-5	CASSATIQPQHF
TRBV18	TRBJ1-1	CASSPPGDGGAFF
TRBV6-2/TRBV6-3	TRBJ2-7	CASSYLRSGTGYEQYF
TRBV12-3/TRBV12-4	TRBJ1-4	CASRKGQWSTNEKLFF
TRBV5-1	TRBJ1-2	CASSLVIGARGYTF
TRBV29-1	TRBJ1-1	CSLGTSRDTEAFF
TRBV19	TRBJ2-2	CASSIEGTSGRVNTGELFF
TRBV20-1	TRBJ1-2	CSTKLARTNNDGYTF
TRBV27	TRBJ2-7	CASSFGTNSYEQYF
TRBV20-1	TRBJ1-1	CSANGGQGITEAFF
TRBV15	TRBJ2-5	CATRGAAETQYF
TRBV6-1	TRBJ1-1	CASLDRGKNTEAFF
TRBV5-1	TRBJ2-6	CASSLGSGGANVLTF